The rows below give T cell receptor beta chains drawn from one sample of a study of OX40 agonist ivuxolimab in advanced cancers. This table comes from immunoSEQ multiplex PCR, and its TCRdb copy is limited to in-frame clones, with some not included. The table records roughly 53,000 clones, about 90% of them present only once. Sequences were derived from CD4+ or CD8+ T cells sorted from blood, sampled in a trial of the OX40 agonist ivuxolimab. The origin of the receptors is an adult with an advanced solid tumor such as melanoma, head and neck, liver or kidney cancer. Both conserved end residues are trimmed from each CDR3. Fields, in order: V gene, J gene, CDR3 protein.

TRBV28	TRBJ1-5	ASRQGRSQPQH
TRBV5-8	TRBJ2-5	ASSPGTDQETQY
TRBV5-1	TRBJ2-4	ASSGGALLAKNIQY
TRBV10-2	TRBJ2-7	ASGMGGNEQY
TRBV30	TRBJ1-4	AWSVRGWGSTNEKLF
TRBV2	TRBJ2-7	ASSYTGPYEQY
TRBV6-6	TRBJ2-7	ASSSTGLHSYEQY
TRBV19	TRBJ2-1	ASVSITRRGQNEQF
TRBV5-4	TRBJ2-1	ASSLDGGSSYNEQF
TRBV6-1	TRBJ2-3	ASSALAGADTQY
TRBV6-1	TRBJ1-2	ASSGQLYGYT
TRBV11-2	TRBJ2-3	ASSSLAGGTDTQY
TRBV27	TRBJ1-2	ASSFTPADRVYGYT
TRBV7-9	TRBJ2-1	ASSPGTSGSNEQF
TRBV29-1	TRBJ2-5	SVDRPPGETQY
TRBV15	TRBJ2-5	ATSRREKSQETQY
TRBV11-3	TRBJ1-2	ASPFGILYGYT
TRBV6-6	TRBJ1-5	ASSKNWNQPQH
TRBV29-1	TRBJ1-2	SVEDQSQKLYGYT
TRBV13	TRBJ2-7	ASSEAGAGGYEQY
TRBV29-1	TRBJ2-3	SVVGLVAGGTDTQY
TRBV7-9	TRBJ1-1	ASSLDMNTEAF
TRBV7-9	TRBJ2-7	ASSLGTGSYEQY
TRBV28	TRBJ2-3	ASSLDRNTDTQY
TRBV28	TRBJ1-3	ASSLSRDRGSGNTIY
TRBV10-3	TRBJ2-2	AIRGQTNTGELF
TRBV4-2	TRBJ2-1	ASSQEYNEQF
TRBV5-5	TRBJ1-2	ASSLGEGASDYGYT
TRBV28	TRBJ1-1	ASKTPGQHEAF
TRBV5-1	TRBJ2-7	ASSLARGTYEQY
TRBV19	TRBJ2-1	ASRYRGADNEQF
TRBV11-3	TRBJ2-2	ASSAGRRPGELF
TRBV2	TRBJ2-1	ASSPGQRNEQF
TRBV28	TRBJ2-3	ASREQGPTSTDTQY
TRBV6-1	TRBJ1-1	ASISTSLAF
TRBV6-1	TRBJ1-1	ASSAGTAMNTEAF
TRBV14	TRBJ2-6	ASSQETVTSGANVLT
TRBV7-8	TRBJ2-7	ASSSGRLSYEQY
TRBV28	TRBJ2-2	ASSLAGVDGELF
TRBV28	TRBJ2-3	ASSLPGGLPTDTQY
TRBV28	TRBJ1-2	ASTSPGQASYGYT
TRBV6-1	TRBJ1-1	ASSQTVNTEAF
TRBV30	TRBJ2-3	ARGGGGIDTQY
TRBV23-1	TRBJ2-1	ASSQSNGTRCQWAYNEQF
TRBV2	TRBJ2-1	ASSVIGEALGNEQF
TRBV5-1	TRBJ1-1	ASSFAGGTEAF
TRBV7-9	TRBJ1-1	ASSLSRVLNTEAF